This TCR beta chain comes out of a study of CD8+ T cells in alopecia areata. RNA was isolated and reverse transcribed to cDNA, the sequencing template. Repertoires were generated with immunoSEQ multiplex PCR, while TCRdb's copy carries only in-frame clones and drops some. The top ten hold around 0.46% of the sample, which has hundreds of thousands of clones, around three fifths seen once. Germline V gives CDR1 SQVTM, CDR2 ANQGSEA. CDR3 length: 16 amino acids. V was trimmed by 4 bases and J by 0 bases, leaving 13 bases between them. V gene TRBV29-1 combines with J gene TRBJ2-6; D is ambiguous. The source of this sequence is a human donor with alopecia areata. The specimen was CD4+ T cells sorted from blood, collected at week 0. The CDR3 is CSVGEEVLSGANVLTF. In DNA, the CDR3 is TGCAGCGTTGGCGAAGAGGTCCTCTCTGGGGCCAACGTCCTGACTTTC.